This entry describes one T cell receptor beta chain. The record originates from a study of CD8 T cells in Susac syndrome. The V end was cut by 4 bases, the J end by 5 bases, with 11 bases between. The CDR3 totals 13 residues. Germline V gene lookup returns CDR1 SEHNR and CDR2 FQNEAQ (reference sequence). The multiple sclerosis control group was made up of treatment-naive patients with stable or active relapsing-remitting disease. Negative isolation was used for CD8+ and CD4+ T cells and FACS enrichment for TEMRA cells. Reverse transcription of roughly 0.5 to 1 ug RNA was performed with random hexamers. Amplification of TCR beta CDR3 by immunoSEQ multiplex PCR spanned 54 Vbeta and 13 Jbeta. Each CDR3 protein gets one entry after TCRdb re-called the immunoSEQ multiplex PCR reads with MiXCR. This sample has roughly 150,000 distinct CDR3 sequences, with 90% to 95% found just once.

The chain recombines TRBV7-9 with TRBJ1-2; no clear D gene. Sequencing was done on a sample of CD8+ T cells from PBMCs. The source of this sequence is a human donor with multiple sclerosis. The CDR3 region has the DNA TGTGCCAGCAGCTGGCCAGGAGGGTATGGCTACACCTTC. Translated: CASSWPGGYGYTF. Combining the CDR3 with reference TRBV7-9 and TRBJ1-2 gives the whole variable domain DTGVSQNPRHKITKRGQNVTFRCDPISEHNRLYWYRQTLGQGPEFLTYFQNEAQLEKSRLLSDRFSAERPKGSFSTLEIQRTEQGDSAMYLCASSWPGGYGYTFGSGTRLTVV.